A single sample gave rise to the 30 T cell receptor beta chains below, sequenced in a study of T cell repertoires in cytomegalovirus infection. One entry per CDR3 protein, called by TCRdb with MiXCR from the reads. The data contain 680,000 or so distinct CDR3 sequences, 35% to 40% of them singletons. Sequences were obtained from PBMCs. Receptors originate from a human donor in good health (CMV status not recorded). Some clones in this sample may be carry-over from other donors' samples.

In its sample, this clonotype was seen many times. This rearrangement joins TRBV14 to TRBJ2-7, with 10 bases identical to TRBD2. CDR3 length: 16 amino acids. Losses at the gene ends were 3 bases for V and 9 bases for J; bases not matched to a gene: 14. The germline V gene has CDR1 SGHDN and CDR2 FVKESK. The DNA for the CDR3 is TGTGCCAGCAGCCAGTGGACGGCTAGCGGGAGTCCTCGGCAGTACTTC. As protein: CASSQWTASGSPRQYF.

This chain links TRBV5-4 with TRBJ1-2; tentatively, D is TRBD1 (5 bases). The germline CDR1 and CDR2 sequences are SGHNT and YYREEE (reference sequence). The CDR3 contains 15 residues. Trimming removed 4 bases at V and 4 bases at J, with 17 bases between. CDR3 coding DNA: TGTGCCAGCAGCCGCCTCCCACAGGATCTCTATGGCTACACCTTC. Protein sequence: CASSRLPQDLYGYTF.

The chain employs TRBV10-3 and TRBJ1-4, with D possibly matching TRBD1 (6 bases). The V end lost 10 bases, the J end lost 5 bases, and 14 bases lay between the germline ends. The V gene's germline CDR1 is ENHRY and CDR2 SYGVKD. The CDR3 covers 13 residues. The CDR3 loop reads CATALQGNEKLFF. In DNA form, the CDR3 reads TGTGCCACCGCCCTGCAGGGGAATGAAAAACTGTTTTTT.

Many counts were recorded for this clonotype. The gene calls are TRBV7-2 and TRBJ2-3, with 7 bases fitting TRBD2. CDR1 and CDR2 from the germline V gene are SGHTA and FQGNSA. The CDR3 is made up of 17 amino acids. V lost 5 bases to trimming and J lost 2 bases; unmatched junction nucleotides: 13. In DNA, the CDR3 is TGTGCCAGCAGCCGAAGACTTCTAGCGGAATTCACAGATACGCAGTATTTT. Protein product: CASSRRLLAEFTDTQYF.

This chain uses TRBV5-1 with TRBJ1-3; D ambiguous. Germline V CDR1 and CDR2: SGHRS, YFSETQ. This CDR3 has 15 residues. V lost 0 bases, J lost 0 bases, and 7 bases lay in between. The CDR3 bases are TGCGCCAGCAGCTTGGATCGCTTCTCTGGAAACACCATATATTTT. Amino acids: CASSLDRFSGNTIYF.

There are a few counts of this clonotype. This chain joins TRBV7-9 and TRBJ2-3, with D perhaps matching TRBD1 (6 bases). Germline-derived CDR1 and CDR2 are SEHNR and FQNEAQ (reference sequence). This CDR3 region has 14 residues. Trimming took off 7 bases at V and 5 bases at J, with 16 bases between the two ends. CDR3 DNA: TGTGCCAGCAACGAAGGGGGTAGTAGAGATACGCAGTATTTT. Its translation: CASNEGGSRDTQYF.

This clonotype was observed at least ten times. The chain recombines TRBV12-5 with TRBJ1-1; possible D gene TRBD1, 5 bases. V was trimmed by 3 bases and J by 6 bases, leaving 8 bases between them. Germline V gene sequence: CDR1 LGHNT, CDR2 FRNRAP. This CDR3 spans 12 amino acids. The CDR3 region is CASGLRDAEAFF. The CDR3 nucleotides are TGTGCTAGTGGTTTAAGGGACGCTGAAGCTTTCTTT.

This clonotype was picked up a small number of times. The chain employs TRBV28 and TRBJ2-3, with 11 bases identical to TRBD2. Germline values: CDR1 MDHEN, CDR2 SYDVKM. The V gene end was trimmed by 6 bases and the J gene end by 6 bases; junction bases not matched to a gene: 8. CDR3 length: 15 residues. CDR3 bases: TGTGCCAGCAGGCTTCTAGCGGGGGGTGAGGATACGCAGTATTTT. Translating it yields CASRLLAGGEDTQYF. The variable domain in full, completed from reference TRBV28 and TRBJ2-3, reads DVKVTQSSRYLVKRTGEKVFLECVQDMDHENMFWYRQDPGLGLRLIYFSYDVKMKEKGDIPEGYSVSREKKERFSLILESASTNQTSMYLCASRLLAGGEDTQYFGPGTRLTVL.

This clonotype was detected once. The chain is built from TRBV12-3 or TRBV12-4 and TRBJ2-1, with D unresolved. This CDR3 is built from 13 residues. V lost 8 bases and J lost 5, with 13 bases in between. For the CDR3, the DNA is TGTGCCAGCGCGGCTTTCGGCGACAATGAGCAGTTCTTC. This sequence encodes CASAAFGDNEQFF.

This clonotype was detected ten times or more. The rearrangement joins TRBV7-2 to TRBJ2-3, with TRBD2 matching over 7 bases. With V trimmed by 5 bases and J by 4 bases, 12 bases remained unmatched. This CDR3 contains 16 residues. CDR1 SGHTA and CDR2 FQGNSA come from the germline V gene. This CDR3 reads CASSQYRRERPDTQYF. CDR3 bases: TGTGCCAGCAGCCAATATCGGCGGGAGAGGCCAGATACGCAGTATTTT.

Concerning this clonotype itself: One end of the junction fails to match germline, which may point to a read error. The chain employs TRBV7-9 and TRBJ1-2; D unclear. The CDR3 loop spans 12 amino acids. Germline-derived CDR1 and CDR2 are SEHNR and FQNEAQ (reference sequence). The CDR3: CASSPIFGGYTF. The DNA for the CDR3 is TGTGCAAGCAGTCCGATTTTTGGGGGCTACACCTTC.

The chain combines TRBV12-3 or TRBV12-4 with TRBJ2-2, with D tentatively TRBD2 (6 bases). V was shortened by 8 bases and J by 7 bases, with 17 bases between the two germline ends. This CDR3 comprises 14 residues. Written as DNA, the CDR3 is TGTGCCAGCCACGGACGGGAGATCAGCGGGGAGCTGTTTTTT. Its protein product is CASHGREISGELFF.

This clonotype was recorded at least ten times. V and J are TRBV12-3 or TRBV12-4 and TRBJ2-3, with D perhaps assigned TRBD1 or TRBD2 (5 bases each). The CDR3 consists of 11 residues. The V and J ends lost 6 bases and 6 bases respectively, with 7 bases between them. The DNA for the CDR3 is TGTGCCAGCAGCTGGGGGGATACGCAGTATTTT. Its protein product is CASSWGDTQYF.

CDR3 loop: CAWANAGGNEKLFF. CDR3 in DNA: TGTGCCTGGGCCAACGCAGGGGGTAATGAAAAACTGTTTTTT. The chain uses TRBV30 and TRBJ1-4; 7 bases are a match to TRBD1. V lost 5 bases to trimming and J lost 4 bases; unmatched junction nucleotides: 7. Germline V lookup: CDR1 GTSNPN, CDR2 SVGIG (reference sequence). This CDR3 comprises 14 residues.

This clonotype occurred a few times. V and J are TRBV27 and TRBJ2-7; 8 bases agree with TRBD1. The CDR3 consists of 14 residues. J lost 0 bases, V lost 5 bases, and 3 bases had no gene match. The germline V gene encodes CDR1 MNHEY and CDR2 SMNVEV (reference sequence). The CDR3 region has the DNA TGTGCCAGCAGTAGACAGGGGCACTCCTACGAGCAGTACTTC. Translation gives CASSRQGHSYEQYF.

V usage is TRBV6-2 or TRBV6-3 and J usage is TRBJ1-2; D gene uncertain. V was trimmed by 6 bases and J by 6 bases, leaving 14 bases between them. The germline CDR1 and CDR2 sequences are MNHEY and SVGEGT. The CDR3 is 13 residues long. CDR3 in amino acids: CASRKTRLDGYTF. CDR3 in DNA: TGTGCCAGCAGAAAAACCCGATTGGATGGCTACACCTTC.

The rearrangement links TRBV11-1 to TRBJ2-3, with no clear D. The CDR3 spans 14 residues. Germline CDR1 reads SGHAT; CDR2 reads FQDESV (reference sequence). V was trimmed by 8 bases and J by 0 bases, leaving 12 bases between them. CDR3 residues: CASRSPTSTDTQYF. The CDR3, as DNA: TGTGCCAGCCGATCACCGACTAGCACAGATACGCAGTATTTT.

This clonotype was detected only a few times. The rearrangement joins TRBV2 to TRBJ2-2, with D hard to call. Deletions cut 6 bases from V and 2 bases from J, with 13 bases between. The V gene's germline CDR1 is SNHLY and CDR2 FYNNEI. This CDR3 region has 15 residues. The CDR3 reads CASSKTGANTGELFF. DNA of the CDR3: TGTGCCAGCAGCAAGACGGGCGCAAACACCGGGGAGCTGTTTTTT.

This clonotype was counted between two and nine times. This rearrangement joins TRBV2 to TRBJ2-7, with D possibly TRBD1 on 6 matching bases. Trimming stripped 4 bases from V and 1 base from J, with 17 bases between. CDR1 and CDR2 (germline): SNHLY, FYNNEI. The CDR3 totals 16 residues. This CDR3 is CASSAVWQGTSYEQYF. CDR3 coding DNA: TGTGCCAGCAGTGCGGTGTGGCAGGGGACGTCCTACGAGCAGTACTTC.

The CDR3 nucleotides are TGTGCCATCAGTGTACCCAGACCCTCCTACAATGAGCAGTTCTTC. Residues: CAISVPRPSYNEQFF. The rearrangement links TRBV10-3 to TRBJ2-1, with D uncertain. This CDR3 has 15 residues. V dropped 4 bases and J dropped 0 bases, with 10 bases sitting between them. In germline, CDR1 is ENHRY, CDR2 SYGVKD.

In its sample, this clonotype was seen a few times. This chain links TRBV10-3 with TRBJ2-1, with 9 nucleotides matching TRBD1. The germline V gene encodes CDR1 ENHRY and CDR2 SYGVKD. This CDR3 spans 13 amino acids. V lost 8 bases, J lost 4 bases, and 3 bases stayed unmatched. CDR3 sequence: CAIGTGTYNEQFF. CDR3 DNA: TGTGCCATCGGGACAGGGACATACAATGAGCAGTTCTTC.

V and J are TRBV12-3 or TRBV12-4 and TRBJ2-1; 9 positions agree with TRBD2. The CDR3 spans 15 residues. After removal of 3 bases from V and 5 bases from J, the junction contained 5 bases not matched to a gene. CDR3 sequence: CASSFALAGNNEQFF. DNA of the CDR3: TGTGCCAGCAGTTTCGCGCTAGCGGGGAACAATGAGCAGTTCTTC.

This clonotype occurred a few times. The CDR3 nucleotides are TGCGCCAGCAGCCACCCAGACAGGGAGAGAGTCTATGGCTACACCTTC. It specifies CASSHPDRERVYGYTF. V is TRBV4-1 and J is TRBJ1-2; 7 bases agree with TRBD1. Germline values: CDR1 MGHRA, CDR2 YSYEKL. The CDR3 runs 16 residues. The V gene end was trimmed by 3 bases and the J gene end by 4 bases; junction bases not matched to a gene: 11.

This chain uses TRBV20-1 with TRBJ2-7; 8 positions match TRBD1. This CDR3 region has 14 residues. The germline CDR1 and CDR2 sequences are DFQATT and SNEGSKA (reference sequence). V dropped 3 bases and J dropped 2; count of bases not matched to a gene: 6. The CDR3 here is CSASTRQGTYEQYF. In DNA form, the CDR3 reads TGCAGTGCTAGCACGCGACAGGGGACCTACGAGCAGTACTTC.

This clonotype was counted between two and nine times. The chain employs TRBV7-8 and TRBJ2-2; 7 positions agree with TRBD2. CDR1 SGHVS and CDR2 FQNEAQ come from the germline V gene. The junction had 15 bases not matched to a gene; V was cut back by 5 bases and J by 6 bases. The CDR3 is 17 residues long. The chain's CDR3 is CASSNTPRGVGAGELFF. CDR3 coding DNA: TGTGCCAGCAGCAATACCCCCCGGGGGGTGGGCGCCGGGGAGCTGTTTTTT.

Turning to this clonotype: The conserved phenylalanine or tryptophan is not found at the CDR3 terminus, so this likely reflects a read error. Because the CDR3's place on the DNA is in doubt, the DNA is left out and the CDR3 is given as listed by TCRdb. This chain connects TRBV12-3 or TRBV12-4 to TRBJ1-1. Ends included, the CDR3 has 12 residues. CDR3 residues: CASSLPTTTVFL.

Of note for this clonotype: One end of the junction varies from germline; a read error may be responsible. The rearrangement uses TRBV11-3 and TRBJ2-1; D ambiguous. Germline V gene sequence: CDR1 SGHNT, CDR2 YENEEA. This CDR3 is built from 14 residues. Here the CDR3 reads CASSLDGPSDEKFF. The DNA for the CDR3 is TGTGCCAGCAGCTTAGATGGCCCCTCCGATGAGAAGTTCTTC. The whole variable domain, filled in from reference TRBV11-3 and TRBJ2-1, reads EAGVVQSPRYKIIEKKQPVAFWCNPISGHNTLYWYLQNLGQGPELLIRYENEEAVDDSQLPKDRFSAERLKGVDSTLKIQPAELGDSAVYLCASSLDGPSDEKFFGPGTRLTVL.

This clonotype showed up just a few times. The chain combines TRBV7-8 with TRBJ2-5; tentatively, D is TRBD2 (6 bases). V was cut by 8 bases and J by 1 base, with 11 bases left in between. This CDR3 is built from 13 residues. Germline values: CDR1 SGHVS, CDR2 FQNEAQ. The CDR3 bases are TGTGCCAGCCGCCGGGACTTCCAAGAGACCCAGTACTTC. This translates into CASRRDFQETQYF.

This clonotype showed up just a few times. This chain joins TRBV7-6 and TRBJ2-5, with 7 bases fitting TRBD2. Germline V gene lookup returns CDR1 SGHVS and CDR2 FNYEAQ. Trimming cost V 5 bases and J 3 bases; bases outside gene matches: 15. The CDR3 has 17 residues. As DNA, the CDR3 is TGTGCCAGCAGCCCTTGGGAGGGTACCGCAACAAAAGAGACCCAGTACTTC. Its protein product is CASSPWEGTATKETQYF.

The chain couples TRBV7-2 to TRBJ2-7, with a possible D match to TRBD2 (5 bases). Trimming left V 1 base short and J 0 bases short, with 13 bases between. The germline V gene has CDR1 SGHTA and CDR2 FQGNSA. CDR3 length equals 16 residues. In DNA, the CDR3 is TGTGCCAGCAGCTTAGTGCTCAGCGGAAACTCCTACGAGCAGTACTTC. This codes for CASSLVLSGNSYEQYF.